Listed here are 12 T cell receptor beta chains from one sample, sequenced in a study of shared clonotypes between healthy human individuals. The repertoire was sequenced with immunoSEQ multiplex PCR; TCRdb's copy has only in-frame clones and lacks some. There are 550,000 to 800,000 clones in the sample; about 90% occur only once, and 30% to 40% lies in the top ten. The sample comprised memory CD8+ T cells from PBMCs. Subset noted: CD45RO+ cells pooled with CCR7-negative TemRA cells. The receptors here all came from a man between 18 and 29 years old in good health. Some clones in this sample may be carry-over from other donors' samples.

This chain uses TRBV28 with TRBJ2-3, with 7 bases fitting TRBD2. Germline V gene data show CDR1 as MDHEN and CDR2 as SYDVKM. The V gene end was trimmed by 5 bases and the J gene end by 3 bases; junction bases not matched to a gene: 11. The CDR3 runs to 16 residues. The CDR3 DNA is TGTGCCAGCAGTAGTTTGGGAGGGGAGAGGACAGATACGCAGTATTTT. Protein product: CASSSLGGERTDTQYF. Combining the CDR3 with reference TRBV28 and TRBJ2-3 gives the whole variable domain DVKVTQSSRYLVKRTGEKVFLECVQDMDHENMFWYRQDPGLGLRLIYFSYDVKMKEKGDIPEGYSVSREKKERFSLILESASTNQTSMYLCASSSLGGERTDTQYFGPGTRLTVL.

The rearrangement links TRBV28 to TRBJ1-4, with D possibly being TRBD1 (5 bases). Trimming shortened V by 4 bases and J by 8 bases, and 17 bases separated the two germline ends. The V gene's germline CDR1 is MDHEN and CDR2 SYDVKM. CDR3 size: 15 residues. The CDR3 nucleotides read TGTGCCAGCAGTTACTTCGGAGGGGTCGGCGAAAAACTGTTTTTT. As protein: CASSYFGGVGEKLFF.

For this clone: The same CDR3 also results from other DNA sequences found in this sample. The chain joins TRBV30 to TRBJ2-1; D possibly corresponds to TRBD1 (6 bases). Germline CDR1 reads GTSNPN; CDR2 reads SVGIG (reference sequence). Trimming shortened V by 5 bases and J by 3 bases, and 8 bases separated the two germline ends. The CDR3 has 12 residues. CDR3 amino acids: CAWGRGYNEQFF. Here the CDR3 DNA reads TGTGCCTGGGGCAGGGGCTACAATGAGCAGTTCTTC.

V usage is TRBV27 and J usage is TRBJ2-1; D is undetermined. The CDR3 extends over 13 amino acids. The germline CDR1 and CDR2 sequences are MNHEY and SMNVEV (reference sequence). The V and J ends lost 3 bases and 4 bases respectively, with 7 bases between them. This CDR3 is CASSLLDYNEQFF. The CDR3 bases are TGTGCCAGCAGTTTGCTCGATTACAATGAGCAGTTCTTC.

This clone was recorded once. Other DNA sequences in the same sample also yield this CDR3. The chain uses TRBV27 and TRBJ2-1; D is unclear. The CDR3 is 13 residues long. CDR1 and CDR2 (germline): MNHEY, SMNVEV (reference sequence). V was pared by 0 bases and J by 7 bases, with 7 bases between. The CDR3 spells CASSLSGRNEQFF. The CDR3 nucleotides read TGTGCCAGCAGTTTATCAGGCAGAAATGAGCAGTTCTTC.

As concerns this clone: Within the sample, other DNA sequences also encode this same CDR3. The chain links TRBV27 to TRBJ2-7; TRBD2 matches 8 bases. This CDR3 comprises 13 residues. Germline CDR1 and CDR2: MNHEY and SMNVEV (reference sequence). The ends lost 3 bases at V and 2 bases at J; junction bases unmatched: 0. CDR3 sequence: CASSFSGTYEQYF. The CDR3 DNA is TGTGCCAGCAGTTTTAGCGGGACCTACGAGCAGTACTTC.

The V gene is TRBV11-3, the J gene TRBJ2-7; D might be TRBD1 (6 bases). V was cut by 5 bases and J by 7 bases, with 15 bases left in between. The CDR3 has 13 residues. The V gene's germline CDR1 is SGHNT and CDR2 YENEEA. The CDR3 reads CASSVDRAQEQYF. The CDR3 DNA reads as TGTGCCAGCAGCGTGGACAGAGCGCAAGAGCAGTACTTC.

The rearrangement joins TRBV2 to TRBJ2-7; no reliable D call. V shed 4 bases and J shed 0 bases, with 10 bases lying between them. Germline assignment: CDR1 SNHLY and CDR2 FYNNEI. The length of the CDR3 is 14 residues. DNA of the CDR3: TGTGCCAGCAGTGTTCTCTCCGGCTCCTACGAGCAGTACTTC. As protein: CASSVLSGSYEQYF.

The chain combines TRBV28 with TRBJ1-5; the D gene is possibly TRBD1 (6 bases). The germline CDR1 and CDR2 sequences are MDHEN and SYDVKM. The length of the CDR3 is 15 residues. Deletions cut 5 bases from V and 4 bases from J, with 15 bases between. The CDR3 is CASSQDSTVNQPQHF. DNA of the CDR3: TGTGCCAGCAGTCAGGACAGTACGGTAAATCAGCCCCAGCATTTT.

The chain recombines TRBV7-6 with TRBJ1-2; 7 bases line up with TRBD1. The CDR3 runs to 16 residues. Per germline, CDR1 SGHVS and CDR2 FNYEAQ. The V gene end was trimmed by 4 bases and the J gene end by 0 bases; junction bases not matched to a gene: 8. This CDR3 reads CASSSGGDGTNYGYTF. CDR3 sequence (DNA): TGTGCCAGCAGCTCAGGGGGGGACGGCACTAACTATGGCTACACCTTC.

The chain combines TRBV2 with TRBJ1-5; tentative D call: TRBD1 (6 bases). Germline CDR1 and CDR2: SNHLY and FYNNEI. The CDR3 runs 15 residues. V was pared by 4 bases and J by 3 bases, with 13 bases between. CDR3 loop: CASSGDIGYNQPQHF. As DNA, the CDR3 is TGTGCCAGCAGTGGGGACATAGGATACAATCAGCCCCAGCATTTT.

The J gene is TRBJ2-1, the V gene TRBV29-1, with TRBD2 identical over 10 bases. CDR1 and CDR2 (germline): SQVTM, ANQGSEA. Trimming removed 4 bases from V and 3 bases from J; junction bases left unmatched: 6. The CDR3 length is 15 residues. The CDR3 bases are TGCAGCGTTGGAACCGGGACTAGCGACTACAATGAGCAGTTCTTC. Amino acid sequence: CSVGTGTSDYNEQFF.